This is a list of T cell receptor beta chains from one sample in a study of tumor and adjacent non-tumor tissue in lung cancer. TCRdb itself ran the multiplex PCR reads through MiXCR, one entry per CDR3 protein. The data show 50,000 or so distinct CDR3 sequences, with about 70% seen just once and 20% to 25% held by the top ten. Sequences were obtained from distant non-tumor lung tissue. All receptors derive from a woman aged 55-70 years with non-small cell lung cancer. Each CDR3 is given with its conserved first and last residue. The D gene is left open where the match is weak. Not every row has a clone size; where given, it reads once, few, many or a size class.

D	V	size	J	DNA	CDR3
NA	TRBV14	NA	TRBJ2-1	TGTACCAGCAGCCAAGTGAGAATAAGGGTGCAGTTCTTC	CTSSQVRIRVQFF
NA	TRBV28	NA	TRBJ2-7	TGTGCAAGCAGTTTATTACGGACCTACAACCAGTACTTC	CASSLLRTYNQYF
TRBD1	TRBV12-3/TRBV12-4	NA	TRBJ2-7	TGTGCCATCAGGGAGAGGACAGGGACGTACTACGAGCAGTACTTC	CAIRERTGTYYEQYF
NA	TRBV30	once	TRBJ1-1	TGTGCCTGGAGTGTAAGAGGGGCTAGTGACACTGAAGCTTTCTTT	CAWSVRGASDTEAFF
NA	TRBV29-1	NA	TRBJ1-4	TGCAGCGTTGGGCTGAATGGAAAACTGTTTTTT	CSVGLNGKLFF
NA	TRBV6-5	NA	TRBJ1-1	TGTGCCAGCAGTTATTCGGCCGGACCCATGAACACTGAAGCTTTCTTT	CASSYSAGPMNTEAFF
NA	TRBV29-1	many	TRBJ2-3	TGCAGCGTCTCACAGGGGGGGTACGATACGCAGTATTTT	CSVSQGGYDTQYF
NA	TRBV29-1	few	TRBJ2-2	TGCAGCGTTGATGAGGCGTTGACCGGGGAGCTGTTTTTT	CSVDEALTGELFF
NA	TRBV4-3	medium-sized	TRBJ1-3	TGCGCCAGCAGCCCGGGGATCAGTACCGGTGATACCATATATTTT	CASSPGISTGDTIYF
NA	TRBV4-1	NA	TRBJ2-3	TGCGCCAGCAGTCAAGGTCAGTACACAGATACGCAGTATTTT	CASSQGQYTDTQYF
TRBD1	TRBV12-3/TRBV12-4	NA	TRBJ2-3	TGTGACAGCAGTTCAACCGGGACAGGGGCGAAAGATACGCAATATTTT	CDSSSTGTGAKDTQYF
NA	TRBV6-2/TRBV6-3	NA	TRBJ2-2	TGTGCCAGCACCCACCGAGGAAGCAGGACCGGGGAGCTGTTTTTT	CASTHRGSRTGELFF
NA	TRBV6-2/TRBV6-3	NA	TRBJ1-1	TGTACCAGCAGTTACGCGTGGGGGGAAGTTTTATTT	CTSSYAWGEVLF
NA	TRBV7-9	many	TRBJ1-6	TGTGCCAGCAGCTTTTACGCGCCCACTTCACCCCTCCACTTT	CASSFYAPTSPLHF
TRBD1	TRBV4-1	NA	TRBJ2-7	TGCGCCAACAGACAGACAGGGTCAGGAATCAACAAGCAGTACTTC	CANRQTGSGINKQYF
NA	TRBV11-3	NA	TRBJ1-1	TGTGGATCTGGCACGAACACTGAAGCTTTCTTT	CGSGTNTEAFF
NA	TRBV6-2/TRBV6-3	few	TRBJ2-2	TGTGCCTGCAGTTACTCGTTCGACCCAGGGGACTTCAACACCGGGGAGCTGTTTTTT	CACSYSFDPGDFNTGELFF
NA	TRBV11-2	many	TRBJ1-6	TGTGCCAGCACCTACGGGCAGTATAATTCACCCCTCCACTTT	CASTYGQYNSPLHF
NA	TRBV4-3	NA	TRBJ2-5	TGCGCCAGCAGGCAAGAGGTCGCCCTTGACAAGACCCAGTACTTC	CASRQEVALDKTQYF
NA	TRBV6-5	many	TRBJ1-3	TGTGCCAGCAAGGGAGGGGGAAACACCATATATTTT	CASKGGGNTIYF
NA	TRBV29-1	NA	TRBJ2-5	TGCATCGTTGTGCCCCAAGAGGCCCAGTACTTC	CIVVPQEAQYF
NA	TRBV6-5	once	TRBJ2-5	TGTGCTAGCAGTTACCGTGACACCTCTGAAGAGACCCAGTACTTC	CASSYRDTSEETQYF
TRBD1	TRBV6-6	NA	TRBJ2-5	TGTGCCAGCAAATGGACAGGGTTTGAGACCCGGTACTTC	CASKWTGFETRYF
TRBD1	TRBV20-1	NA	TRBJ2-5	TGCGCCCTCACACAGGGGGTGGTGGAGACCCAGTACTTC	CALTQGVVETQYF
TRBD1	TRBV4-3	NA	TRBJ2-3	TGCACCAGCAGCCAGGAACAGGGGGTAACAGATACGCATTATTTT	CTSSQEQGVTDTHYF
NA	TRBV10-2	NA	TRBJ2-1	TGCGCCAGCAGAGAAGCCGGATTCTCCTACAATGAGCAACTCTTC	CASREAGFSYNEQLF
TRBD1	TRBV10-2	NA	TRBJ1-1	TGCGCCAGCAGTAAGTGGACAGGGGGCTACACTGAGGCTTTCTTT	CASSKWTGGYTEAFF
NA	TRBV5-1	NA	TRBJ2-7	TGCGCCAGCAGCTCAGGGCAGCAATACGAGCAGTACTTC	CASSSGQQYEQYF
TRBD1	TRBV6-6	NA	TRBJ2-3	TGTGCCAGAGTTGAGGGGGCTGGTACGCAGTATTTT	CARVEGAGTQYF
NA	TRBV11-1	NA	TRBJ2-2	TGTGCCAGCAGTGCCTGGACAGAGGTGAACACCGGGGAACTGTTTTTT	CASSAWTEVNTGELFF
NA	TRBV10-1	NA	TRBJ2-3	TGCGCCAGCAGTGATGGGGAACTAGCCGCGGATACGCAGTATTTT	CASSDGELAADTQYF